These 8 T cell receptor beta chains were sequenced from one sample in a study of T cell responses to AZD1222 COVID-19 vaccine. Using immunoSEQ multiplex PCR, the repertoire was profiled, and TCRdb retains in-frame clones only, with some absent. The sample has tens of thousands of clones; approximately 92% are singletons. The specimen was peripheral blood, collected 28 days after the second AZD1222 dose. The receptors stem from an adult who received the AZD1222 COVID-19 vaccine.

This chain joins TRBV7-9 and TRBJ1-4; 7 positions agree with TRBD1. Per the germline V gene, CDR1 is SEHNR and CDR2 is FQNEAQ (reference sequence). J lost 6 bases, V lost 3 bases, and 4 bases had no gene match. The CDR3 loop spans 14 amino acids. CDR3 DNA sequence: TGTGCCAGCAGCTTCGGCCAGGGGGATGAAAAACTGTTTTTT. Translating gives CASSFGQGDEKLFF.

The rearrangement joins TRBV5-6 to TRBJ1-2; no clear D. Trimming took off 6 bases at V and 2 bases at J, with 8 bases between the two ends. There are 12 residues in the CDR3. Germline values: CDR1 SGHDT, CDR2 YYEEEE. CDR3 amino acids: CASKEGNYGYTF. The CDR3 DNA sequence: TGTGCCAGCAAGGAGGGCAACTATGGCTACACCTTC.

DNA for the CDR3: TGTGCCAGCAGCCCCCAGGGAGGGGGCACAGATACGCAGTATTTT. Protein: CASSPQGGGTDTQYF. The chain links TRBV7-2 to TRBJ2-3; TRBD2 aligns across 7 bases. V lost 5 bases to trimming and J lost 1 base; unmatched junction nucleotides: 6. Germline V CDR1 and CDR2: SGHTA, FQGNSA. The CDR3 is 15 amino acids.

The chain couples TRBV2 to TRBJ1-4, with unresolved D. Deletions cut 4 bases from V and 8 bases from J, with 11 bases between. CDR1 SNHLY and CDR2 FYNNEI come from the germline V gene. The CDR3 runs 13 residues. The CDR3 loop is CASSGPNEEKLFF. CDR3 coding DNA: TGTGCCAGCAGTGGTCCGAATGAGGAAAAACTGTTTTTT.

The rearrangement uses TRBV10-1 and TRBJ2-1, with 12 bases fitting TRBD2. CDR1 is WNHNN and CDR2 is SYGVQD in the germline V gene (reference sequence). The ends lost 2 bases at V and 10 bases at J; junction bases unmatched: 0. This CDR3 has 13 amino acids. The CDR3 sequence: CASSELAGGEQFF. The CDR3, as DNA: TGCGCCAGCAGTGAGCTAGCGGGAGGGGAGCAGTTCTTC.

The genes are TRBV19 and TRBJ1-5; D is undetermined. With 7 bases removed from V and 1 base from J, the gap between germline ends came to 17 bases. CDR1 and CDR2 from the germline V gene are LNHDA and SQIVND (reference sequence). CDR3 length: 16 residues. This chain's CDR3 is CASMLSSIRSNQPQHF. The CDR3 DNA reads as TGTGCCAGTATGCTCAGTTCGATCAGGAGCAATCAGCCCCAGCATTTT. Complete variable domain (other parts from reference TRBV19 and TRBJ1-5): DGGITQSPKYLFRKEGQNVTLSCEQNLNHDAMYWYRQDPGQGLRLIYYSQIVNDFQKGDIAEGYSVSREKKESFPLTVTSAQKNPTAFYLCASMLSSIRSNQPQHFGDGTRLSIL.

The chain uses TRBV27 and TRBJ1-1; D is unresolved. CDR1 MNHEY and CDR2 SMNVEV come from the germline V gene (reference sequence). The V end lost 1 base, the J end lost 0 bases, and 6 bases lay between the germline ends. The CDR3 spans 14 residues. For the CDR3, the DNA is TGTGCCAGCAGTTTATATGGGGTGAACACTGAAGCTTTCTTT. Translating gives CASSLYGVNTEAFF.

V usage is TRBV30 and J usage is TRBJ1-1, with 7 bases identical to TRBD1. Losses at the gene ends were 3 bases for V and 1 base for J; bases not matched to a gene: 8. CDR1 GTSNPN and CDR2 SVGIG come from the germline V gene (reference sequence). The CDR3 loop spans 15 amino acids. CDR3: CAWRPAGGGNTEAFF. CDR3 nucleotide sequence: TGTGCCTGGAGACCCGCAGGGGGAGGGAACACTGAAGCTTTCTTT.